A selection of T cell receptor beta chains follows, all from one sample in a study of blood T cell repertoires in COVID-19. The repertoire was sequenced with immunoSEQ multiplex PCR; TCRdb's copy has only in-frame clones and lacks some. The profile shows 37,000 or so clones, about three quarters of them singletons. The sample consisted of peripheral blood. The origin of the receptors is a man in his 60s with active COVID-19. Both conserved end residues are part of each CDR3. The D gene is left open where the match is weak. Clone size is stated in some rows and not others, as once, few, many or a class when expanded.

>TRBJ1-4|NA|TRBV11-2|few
CASSSLSIRATNEKLFF
TGTGCCAGCAGCTCTCTCTCCATCAGGGCAACTAATGAAAAACTGTTTTTT
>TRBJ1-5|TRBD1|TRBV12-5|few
CASAPTPRTGINQPQHF
TGTGCTAGTGCTCCGACACCCCGGACAGGGATCAATCAGCCCCAGCATTTT
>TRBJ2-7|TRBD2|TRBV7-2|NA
CASSWGTSGGYEQYF
TGTGCCAGCAGCTGGGGGACTAGCGGGGGGTACGAGCAGTACTTC
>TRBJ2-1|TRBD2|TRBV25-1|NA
CASRDAGGINEQFF
TGTGCCAGCAGAGATGCGGGGGGGATTAATGAGCAGTTCTTC
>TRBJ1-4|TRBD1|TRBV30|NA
CAWSAPGGTNEKLFF
TGTGCCTGGAGTGCTCCAGGGGGGACTAATGAAAAACTGTTTTTT
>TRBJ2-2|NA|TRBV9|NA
CASSTGQFLGELFF
TGTGCCAGCAGCACCGGACAATTTCTCGGGGAGCTGTTTTTT
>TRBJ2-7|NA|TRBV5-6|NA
CASSLASKPARSYEQYF
TGTGCCAGCAGCTTGGCGTCGAAACCCGCCCGGTCCTACGAGCAGTACTTC
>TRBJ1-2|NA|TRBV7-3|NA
CASSFYGHSKGRGYTF
TGTGCCAGCAGCTTTTACGGGCATTCAAAGGGGAGGGGCTACACCTTC
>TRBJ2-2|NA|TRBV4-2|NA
CASSQGAKNGELFF
TGTGCCAGCAGCCAAGGGGCCAAGAACGGGGAGCTGTTTTTT
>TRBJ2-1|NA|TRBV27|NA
CASSLSRPPYNEQFF
TGTGCCAGCAGTTTATCCAGGCCCCCTTACAATGAGCAGTTCTTC
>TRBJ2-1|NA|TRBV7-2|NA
CASSFYGDTINEQFF
TGTGCCAGCAGCTTTTATGGGGACACCATCAATGAGCAGTTCTTC
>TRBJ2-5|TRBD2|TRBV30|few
CALGTSGTLRETQYF
TGTGCCCTCGGGACTAGCGGGACGCTACGGGAGACCCAGTACTTC
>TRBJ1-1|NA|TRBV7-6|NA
CASSSIGDTEAFF
TGTGCCAGCAGCTCTATAGGGGACACTGAAGCTTTCTTT
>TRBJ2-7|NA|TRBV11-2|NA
CASSSPGDWDYEQYF
TGTGCCAGCAGCTCCCCGGGGGATTGGGACTACGAGCAGTACTTC
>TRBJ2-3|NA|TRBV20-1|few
CSASGGGSTDTQYF
TGCAGTGCTAGTGGGGGGGGCAGCACAGATACGCAGTATTTT
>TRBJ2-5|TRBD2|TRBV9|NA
CASSVGTSLQETQYF
TGTGCCAGCAGCGTAGGGACTAGCCTCCAAGAGACCCAGTACTTC
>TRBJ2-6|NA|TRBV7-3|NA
CASSQGRSGANVLTF
TGTGCCAGCAGCCAGGGGCGCTCTGGGGCCAACGTCCTGACTTTC
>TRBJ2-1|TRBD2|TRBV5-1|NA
CASSFSGGSSYNEQFF
TGCGCCAGCAGCTTTAGCGGGGGGAGCTCCTACAATGAGCAGTTCTTC
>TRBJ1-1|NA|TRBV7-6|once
CASSLARQGDTEAFF
TGTGCCAGCAGCTTAGCGCGCCAGGGTGACACTGAAGCTTTCTTT
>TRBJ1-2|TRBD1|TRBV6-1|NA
CASSERGTGLSGYTF
TGTGCCAGCAGTGAACGGGGGACAGGTTTAAGTGGCTACACCTTC
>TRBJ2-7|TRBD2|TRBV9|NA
CASSVSGGSSYEQYF
TGTGCCAGCAGCGTTAGCGGGGGAAGCTCCTACGAGCAGTACTTC
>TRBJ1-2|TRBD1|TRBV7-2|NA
CASSSEQGAGYTF
TGTGCCAGCAGCTCGGAACAGGGGGCGGGCTACACCTTC
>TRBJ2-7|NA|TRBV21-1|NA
CASSKGSGYYEQYF
TGTGCCAGCAGCAAAGGGAGCGGCTATTACGAGCAGTACTTC
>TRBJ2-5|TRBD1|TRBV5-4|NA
CASSPRGQGETQYF
TGTGCCAGCAGCCCCCGGGGACAGGGTGAGACCCAGTACTTC
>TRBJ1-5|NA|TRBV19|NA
CASTGDFQPQHF
TGTGCCAGTACCGGGGATTTTCAGCCCCAGCATTTT
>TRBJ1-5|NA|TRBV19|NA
CASSMAVSNQPQHF
TGTGCCAGTAGTATGGCAGTTTCGAATCAGCCCCAGCATTTT
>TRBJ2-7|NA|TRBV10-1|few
CASSSGTRSYEQYF
TGCGCCAGCAGTTCCGGGACAAGATCCTACGAGCAGTACTTC
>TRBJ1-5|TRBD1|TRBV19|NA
CASSTRDRAVYSNQPQHF
TGTGCCAGTAGTACCCGGGACAGGGCCGTATATAGCAATCAGCCCCAGCATTTT
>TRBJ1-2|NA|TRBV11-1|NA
CASSLVPGNYGYTF
TGTGCCAGCAGCTTAGTGCCGGGTAACTATGGCTACACCTTC
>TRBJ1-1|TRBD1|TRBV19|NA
CASSRTGTGRTEAFF
TGTGCCAGTAGTAGAACCGGGACAGGGAGGACTGAAGCTTTCTTT
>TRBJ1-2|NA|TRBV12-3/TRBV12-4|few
CASTRAGTACTF
TGTGCCAGCACCAGGGCCGGAACAGCCTGCACCTTC
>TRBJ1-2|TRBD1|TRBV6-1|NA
CASSEGTGAYYGYTF
TGTGCCAGCAGTGAAGGGACAGGGGCCTACTATGGCTACACCTTC
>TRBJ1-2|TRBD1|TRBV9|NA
CASSVRSGQGSYTF
TGTGCCAGCAGCGTGAGATCGGGACAGGGGAGCTACACCTTC
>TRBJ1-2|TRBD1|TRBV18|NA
CASSQSTGSDVYGYTF
TGTGCCAGCTCACAATCGACAGGGTCGGACGTATATGGCTACACCTTC
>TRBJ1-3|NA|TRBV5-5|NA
CASSFQGNGNTIYF
TGTGCCAGCAGCTTCCAGGGAAATGGAAACACCATATATTTT
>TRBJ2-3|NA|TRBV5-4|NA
CASSLGGGLTDTQYF
TGTGCCAGCAGCTTGGGTGGAGGGCTCACAGATACGCAGTATTTT
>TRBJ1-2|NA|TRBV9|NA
CASTPGGAVNYGYTF
TGTGCCAGCACCCCGGGCGGGGCGGTTAACTATGGCTACACCTTC
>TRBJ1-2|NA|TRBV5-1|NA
CASSLGRDYGYTF
TGCGCCAGCAGCTTGGGCAGGGACTATGGCTACACCTTC
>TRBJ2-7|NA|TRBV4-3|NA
CASSQDSESYEQYF
TGCGCCAGCAGCCAAGATAGCGAGAGCTACGAGCAGTACTTC
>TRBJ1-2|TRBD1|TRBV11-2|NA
CASSLGTGLYGYTF
TGTGCCAGCAGCTTAGGGACAGGGCTCTATGGCTACACCTTC
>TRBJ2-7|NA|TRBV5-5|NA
CASSLSGSLYEQYF
TGTGCCAGCAGCTTGTCCGGGAGCCTCTACGAGCAGTACTTC
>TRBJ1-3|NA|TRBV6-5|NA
CATSNSRNTIYF
TGTGCCACCTCGAACAGCAGAAACACCATATATTTT